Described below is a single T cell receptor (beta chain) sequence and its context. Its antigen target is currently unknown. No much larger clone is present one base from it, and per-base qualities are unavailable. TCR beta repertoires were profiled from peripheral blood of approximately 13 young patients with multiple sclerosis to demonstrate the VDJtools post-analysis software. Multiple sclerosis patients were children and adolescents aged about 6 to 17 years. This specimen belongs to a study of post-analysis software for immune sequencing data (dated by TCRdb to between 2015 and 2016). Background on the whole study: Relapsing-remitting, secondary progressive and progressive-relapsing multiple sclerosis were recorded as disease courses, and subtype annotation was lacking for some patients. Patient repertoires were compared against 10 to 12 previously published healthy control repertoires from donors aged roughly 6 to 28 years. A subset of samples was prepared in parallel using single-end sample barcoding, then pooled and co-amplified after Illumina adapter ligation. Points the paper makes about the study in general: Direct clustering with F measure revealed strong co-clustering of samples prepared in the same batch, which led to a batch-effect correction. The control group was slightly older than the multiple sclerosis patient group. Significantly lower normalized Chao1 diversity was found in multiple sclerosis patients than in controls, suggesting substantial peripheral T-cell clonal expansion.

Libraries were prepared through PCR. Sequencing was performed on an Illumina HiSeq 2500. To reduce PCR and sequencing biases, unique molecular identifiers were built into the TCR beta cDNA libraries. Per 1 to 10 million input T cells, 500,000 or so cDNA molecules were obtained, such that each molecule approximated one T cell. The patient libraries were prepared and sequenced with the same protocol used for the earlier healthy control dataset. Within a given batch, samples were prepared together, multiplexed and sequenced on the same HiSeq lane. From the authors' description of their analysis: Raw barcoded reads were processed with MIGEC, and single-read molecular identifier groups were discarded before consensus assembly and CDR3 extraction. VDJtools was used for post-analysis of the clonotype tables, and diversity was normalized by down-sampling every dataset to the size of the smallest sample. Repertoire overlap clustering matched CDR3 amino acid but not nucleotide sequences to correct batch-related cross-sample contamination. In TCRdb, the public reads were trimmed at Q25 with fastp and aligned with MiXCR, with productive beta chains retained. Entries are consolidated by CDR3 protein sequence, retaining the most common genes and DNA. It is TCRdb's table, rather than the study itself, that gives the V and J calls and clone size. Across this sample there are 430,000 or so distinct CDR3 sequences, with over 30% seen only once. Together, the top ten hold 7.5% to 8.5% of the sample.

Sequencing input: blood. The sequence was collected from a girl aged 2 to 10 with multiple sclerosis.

The CDR3 in this case is CASSLHGENSYNEQFF. The nucleotide sequence is TGTGCCAGCAGTCTCCATGGGGAAAACTCCTACAATGAGCAGTTCTTC. This chain is built from TRBV2 and TRBJ2-1; there is no confident call for the D gene. Including cysteine and phenylalanine, the CDR3 has 16 amino acids. Kept here is only the CDR3 DNA, which spans 48 bases and is read in frame from base 1. The CDR1 and CDR2 encoded by the germline V gene are SNHLY and FYNNEI. Between the V and J ends, shortened by 5 bases and 0 bases respectively, the junction contains 14 bases. Reference TRBV2 and TRBJ2-1 proteins supply the regions before and after the CDR3; the full variable domain is: EPEVTQTPSHQVTQMGQEVILRCVPISNHLYFYWYRQILGQKVEFLVSFYNNEISEKSEIFDDQFSVERPDGSNFTLKIRSTKLEDSAMYFCASSLHGENSYNEQFFGPGTRLTVL.